This TCR beta chain was documented in a study of blood T cell repertoires in COVID-19 (dated by TCRdb to 2018 to 2020). Concerning the study at large: Samples covering the acute and convalescent phases of COVID-19 were provided by collaborators in the United States, Italy and Spain. The prospective study material was composed of cDNA or gDNA derived from T cells, B-cell-depleted T cells, or PBMCs. Deeply sampled blood TCRbeta repertoires from subjects exposed to, actively infected with, or recovered from COVID-19 were included in the dataset. The repertoires were released in a freely available public database meant as a resource for research on the immune response to SARS-CoV-2. The samples were drawn from the first 160 participants of the ongoing ImmuneRACE study and from some 1,300 subjects provided by 6 global collaborators. A de-identified subject ID, COVID-19 status, age in years and sex were almost always included in the sample metadata. Where available, HLA class I and class II types were obtained from metadata supplied by the sample provider rather than from assay-based typing. The research as a whole found: Clinical and demographic metadata were provided uncurated, with the amount varying by source and participant.

Worth noting for this clone: Its specific antigen is unknown. No much larger clonotype is one base removed from it; base qualities were not supplied.

The immunoSEQ Assay, a bias-controlled multiplex PCR, was used to amplify TCRbeta CDR3 regions from genomic DNA. As for the authors' bioinformatics: Nucleated cell counts per sample were estimated from amplification of reference gene primers within the assay. To quantify the absolute abundance of each unique TCRbeta CDR3 rearrangement, sequence reads were collapsed and filtered. For each sample, productive Simpson clonality was calculated by taking the square root of Simpson's diversity index across productive rearrangements. TCRdb's version of the immuneACCESS table is confined to in-frame rearrangements and falls short of the full clone set. An unresolved V gene accounts for under half of the shortfall where checked; the remainder is of unknown origin. The V and J calls and clone size are taken from that table; D and trimming were inferred from the DNA. Counted in this sample were approximately 220,000 clones; about 87% of them appeared once. The top ten clonotypes cover about 3% of the sample.

CDR1 and CDR2 (MNHEY, SMNVEV) derive from the germline V gene (reference sequence). V drops 2 bases and J drops 0 bases, leaving 8 bases in between. The CDR3 starts with the cysteine, ends with the phenylalanine, and has 15 residues. The sequence is cut down to CDR3 DNA, 45 bases in frame from base 1. Collaborating institutions collected whole blood in K2EDTA tubes following their own protocols. For TCRbeta analysis, collaborators shipped samples as frozen whole blood, isolated PBMCs, or DNA extracted from either of those sample types. The source material was peripheral blood. The clonotype originates from a man between 60 and 75 years old with acute or convalescent COVID-19. Rearrangement joined TRBV27 to TRBJ1-3; the D segment could be TRBD1, given 6 matching bases. The base sequence is TGTGCCAGCAGTTTAACAGGGCCCTCTGGAAACACCATATATTTT. This sequence encodes CASSLTGPSGNTIYF.